The 11 T cell receptor beta chains presented below share a single source sample, sequenced in a study of T cells in narcolepsy. Only in-frame clones appear in the TCRdb table, and some are missing; sequencing was by immunoSEQ multiplex PCR. The data contain 25,000 or so clones, 85% of them seen just once; the ten biggest clones take up roughly a tenth. Sequencing input: memory (CD45RA-) CD4+ T cells from blood. Every receptor here comes from a human donor in good health.

This chain links TRBV7-9 with TRBJ2-7; 11 positions match TRBD2. The germline CDR1 and CDR2 sequences are SEHNR and FQNEAQ (reference sequence). CDR3 length: 16 amino acids. Losses at the gene ends were 5 bases for V and 4 bases for J; bases not matched to a gene: 10. CDR3 amino acids: CASSPFVAGGQYEQYF. CDR3 coding DNA: TGTGCCAGCAGCCCCTTCGTAGCGGGAGGGCAGTACGAGCAGTACTTC.

This chain uses TRBV10-3 with TRBJ2-3, with 12 positions matching TRBD2. Unmatched junction bases numbered 5, after V lost 8 bases and J lost 2 bases. The CDR3 runs 15 residues. Germline V gene sequence: CDR1 ENHRY, CDR2 SYGVKD. The CDR3 DNA is TGTGCCATCGCTAGGACTAGCGGGACCACAGATACGCAGTATTTT. It translates to CAIARTSGTTDTQYF.

The V gene is TRBV9, the J gene TRBJ1-2, with 10 bases fitting TRBD1. V was pared by 0 bases and J by 5 bases, with 7 bases of the junction left unmatched. CDR1 is SGDLS, CDR2 YYNGEE, per germline. The CDR3 has 16 residues. The chain's CDR3 is CASSVGSRQGAYGYTF. CDR3 nucleotide sequence: TGTGCCAGCAGCGTAGGATCCCGACAGGGGGCTTATGGCTACACCTTC.

The CDR3 DNA is TGTGCCAGCAGTAGAGCGGGAGGGCCCCATGAGCAGTTCTTC. Its translation is CASSRAGGPHEQFF. V is TRBV7-9 and J is TRBJ2-1; TRBD2 aligns across 10 bases. V was pared by 6 bases and J by 8 bases, with 7 bases of the junction left unmatched. The CDR3 contains 14 residues. Germline CDR1 reads SEHNR; CDR2 reads FQNEAQ (reference sequence).

This sequence joins TRBV4-2 and TRBJ2-1; TRBD2 aligns across 11 bases. Trimming took 0 bases from V and 4 from J; bases not matched to a gene: 5. Germline lookup yields CDR1 LGHNA and CDR2 YNFKEQ. This CDR3 has 17 amino acids. CDR3 bases: TGTGCCAGCAGCCAAGATCCTAGCGGGAGGAATTACAATGAGCAGTTCTTC. Its protein is CASSQDPSGRNYNEQFF.

The CDR3 region has the DNA TGTGCCAGCATCGCTAGCGACTATAGGAGCTACAATGAGCAGTTCTTC. The encoded protein is CASIASDYRSYNEQFF. The V and J genes are TRBV28 and TRBJ2-1; possibly TRBD2 for D (6 bases). Germline V CDR1 and CDR2: MDHEN, SYDVKM. V lost 7 bases and J 3 bases, leaving 19 bases between the germline ends. This CDR3 has 16 amino acids. Filled out from reference TRBV28 and TRBJ2-1, the complete variable domain reads DVKVTQSSRYLVKRTGEKVFLECVQDMDHENMFWYRQDPGLGLRLIYFSYDVKMKEKGDIPEGYSVSREKKERFSLILESASTNQTSMYLCASIASDYRSYNEQFFGPGTRLTVL.

The chain carries TRBV5-4 and TRBJ2-3; D uncertain. The CDR3 sequence is 15 residues long. V was clipped by 0 bases and J by 2 bases, with 10 bases between them. Germline values: CDR1 SGHNT, CDR2 YYREEE (reference sequence). The CDR3 nucleotides are TGTGCCAGCAGCTTGGGAGGTCCTTACACAGATACGCAGTATTTT. It is translated as CASSLGGPYTDTQYF.

This rearrangement joins TRBV4-3 to TRBJ2-3; a weak D match, TRBD1 (6 bases). This CDR3 is 15 amino acids long. Trimming stripped 4 bases from V and 0 bases from J, with 11 bases between. Per germline, CDR1 LGHNA and CDR2 YSLEER. CDR3 nucleotides: TGCGCCAGCAGCCCTCGGACAGCCAGCACAGATACGCAGTATTTT. The encoded protein is CASSPRTASTDTQYF.

This chain links TRBV5-1 with TRBJ2-3, with 11 bases aligning to TRBD1. CDR3 length equals 17 residues. The V gene's germline CDR1 is SGHRS and CDR2 YFSETQ. V lost 0 bases and J lost 3; bases outside the gene matches: 6. This CDR3 reads CASSLAGGQGATDTQYF. The CDR3 region has the DNA TGCGCCAGCAGCTTGGCCGGAGGACAGGGGGCGACAGATACGCAGTATTTT.

To note about this clone: The junction departs from germline at one end; a sequencing error may be responsible. V gene TRBV10-3 combines with J gene TRBJ2-2, with D possibly being TRBD2 (7 bases). CDR1 is ENHRY and CDR2 is SYGVKD in the germline V gene. The CDR3 has 16 residues. CDR3 coding DNA: TGTGCCAGCAGTGAAAGGGGGGGCGCAAACACCGGGGAGCTGTTTTTT. It specifies CASSERGGANTGELFF.

Concerning this clone itself: Other DNA variants within this sample encode the same CDR3. This chain links TRBV18 with TRBJ1-2; TRBD1 agrees at 8 bases. The CDR3 runs to 15 residues. CDR1 is KGHSH and CDR2 is LQKENI in the germline V gene. After removal of 4 bases from V and 5 bases from J, the junction contained 9 bases not matched to a gene. The CDR3 region has the DNA TGTGCCAGCTCACTCGGACAGGGCCCAGGTTATGGCTACACCTTC. Translation: CASSLGQGPGYGYTF.